The entry below describes one T cell receptor beta chain. As yet, its antigen is unknown. The data originate from a study of regulatory T cells in long-lasting Graves disease. The overall study: Graves' patients diagnosed newly had used antithyroid drugs under 3 months. Findings and caveats of the study: Persistent disease favored TRBV28, TRBJ1-2 and TRBJ2-5.

The V gene's germline CDR1 is DFQATT and CDR2 SNEGSKA (reference sequence). The CDR3 runs to 13 residues. V shed 1 base and J shed 8 bases, with 12 bases lying between them. Arm-PCR of CDR3 regions with iRepertoire HTBI primers generated TCR beta libraries. One entry per CDR3 protein, called by TCRdb with MiXCR from the multiplex PCR reads. Here the sample spans about 540,000 distinct CDR3 sequences, less than 15% being singletons. Sample time point: newly diagnosed GD, antithyroid drugs for less than 3 months. TCR sequences were obtained from RNA taken from PBMCs. Guidelines of the American Thyroid Association were used to diagnose Graves' disease. These same records also appear under a second study, on T cells in Graves' hyperthyroidism and ophthalmopathy.

This chain uses TRBV20-1 with TRBJ2-1; the D gene is possibly TRBD1 (7 bases). The sequencing used peripheral blood mononuclear cells (PBMCs), collected at new diagnosis, from a patient treated with antithyroid drugs. The TCR originated in a young man with Graves disease. CDR3 coding DNA: TGCAGTGCTAGAGGCGGGACAGACGATGAGCAGTTCTTC. Its protein product is CSARGGTDDEQFF.